One sample yielded the 5 T cell receptor beta chains listed below, sequenced in a study of cytomegalovirus exposure and HLA in healthy donors. Both 60 Vbeta primers and 13 Jbeta primers went into the PCR. Using immunoSEQ multiplex PCR, the repertoire was profiled, and TCRdb retains in-frame clones only, with some absent. The data show roughly 150,000 clones, roughly 70% seen once. The material sequenced was PBMCs. The receptors were sampled from a man in his sixties in good health and CMV-seronegative.

The rearrangement uses TRBV12-5 and TRBJ2-7; TRBD1 aligns across 8 bases. From germline, CDR1 is LGHNT and CDR2 FRNRAP. CDR3 length equals 15 residues. With V trimmed by 6 bases and J by 1 base, 8 bases remained unmatched. Written as DNA, the CDR3 is TGTGCTAGTGGGTCCTCCCGGGACAGGTCCTACGAGCAGTACTTC. Amino acids: CASGSSRDRSYEQYF.

The rearrangement joins TRBV28 to TRBJ1-5, with 9 bases fitting TRBD1. J gave up 0 bases and V 2 bases, and 5 bases lay outside the gene matches. Germline CDR1 is MDHEN and CDR2 is SYDVKM. The CDR3 consists of 17 residues. The CDR3 sequence is CASSLPGTGNSNQPQHF. The CDR3 DNA sequence: TGTGCCAGCAGTTTACCAGGGACAGGGAATAGCAATCAGCCCCAGCATTTT.

This chain uses TRBV2 with TRBJ1-2, with D maybe TRBD1 (5 bases). CDR1 is SNHLY, CDR2 FYNNEI, per germline. CDR3 length equals 14 residues. With 3 bases removed from V and 3 bases from J, the gap between germline ends came to 11 bases. The CDR3: CASSELGRDYGYTF. DNA for the CDR3: TGTGCCAGCAGTGAGTTGGGGCGCGACTATGGCTACACCTTC.

This chain uses TRBV25-1 with TRBJ2-5; 12 positions agree with TRBD1. Germline V gene data show CDR1 as MGHDK and CDR2 as SYGVNS. CDR3 length equals 16 residues. V lost 4 bases, J lost 5 bases, and 8 bases stayed unmatched. The CDR3 sequence is CASSGYRDRGQETQYF. The CDR3 DNA sequence: TGTGCCAGCAGTGGATACAGGGACAGGGGGCAGGAGACCCAGTACTTC.

Points on this clone: Other DNA sequences in this specimen translate into the identical CDR3. CDR3 sequence: CASSQENLGLAGNEQYF. The CDR3 DNA sequence: TGCGCCAGCAGCCAAGAGAACCTGGGACTAGCGGGAAACGAGCAGTACTTC. The genes are TRBV4-1 and TRBJ2-7, with 13 bases that match TRBD2. Per germline, CDR1 MGHRA and CDR2 YSYEKL. The CDR3 loop spans 17 amino acids. The V gene end was trimmed by 0 bases and the J gene end by 5 bases; junction bases not matched to a gene: 7.